A single sample is the source of the 20 T cell receptor beta chains below, sequenced in a study of T-cell reconstitution after alpha-beta-depleted transplantation in children. The authors prepared the TCRbeta library with unique molecular identifiers. MiXCR, applied by TCRdb to the PCR reads, yields one record per CDR3 protein. The profile shows roughly 670,000 distinct CDR3 sequences, around 13% of them singletons. The sample consisted of PBMCs, taken before TCRalphabeta/CD19-depleted stem cell transplant. Receptors originate from a girl aged 2 to 10 with congenital amegakaryocytic thrombocytopenia, due to receive a stem cell transplant.

This clonotype was counted only a few times. V is TRBV20-1 and J is TRBJ2-7; D is perhaps TRBD1 or TRBD2 (6 bases each). Germline V CDR1 and CDR2: DFQATT, SNEGSKA (reference sequence). CDR3 length: 14 residues. Trimming removed 0 bases at V and 2 bases at J, with 11 bases between. The CDR3, as DNA: TGCAGTGCTAGAGATCACCGGGGGCCCTACGAGCAGTACTTC. This encodes CSARDHRGPYEQYF.

This clonotype showed up just a few times. The gene calls are TRBV5-1 and TRBJ2-1, with 8 nucleotides matching TRBD2. After removal of 7 bases from V and 7 bases from J, the junction contained 13 bases not matched to a gene. The CDR3 extends over 15 amino acids. Germline V CDR1 and CDR2: SGHRS, YFSETQ. The chain's CDR3 is CASQPGAGAVNEQFF. The CDR3 DNA sequence: TGCGCCAGCCAACCTGGAGCGGGAGCGGTGAATGAGCAGTTCTTC.

This chain connects TRBV5-1 to TRBJ2-1; 12 positions agree with TRBD2. CDR3 length equals 16 residues. J was trimmed by 9 bases and V by 4 bases; bases with no gene match: 11. CDR1 and CDR2 (germline): SGHRS, YFSETQ. As DNA, the CDR3 is TGCGCCAGCAGCCCGCTGCTAGCGGGAGGGCCCGGTGAGCAGTTCTTC. As protein: CASSPLLAGGPGEQFF.

This rearrangement joins TRBV7-3 to TRBJ2-3; D perhaps matches TRBD2 (6 bases). V lost 3 bases to trimming and J lost 4 bases, with 11 bases between them. This CDR3 spans 14 amino acids. Germline values: CDR1 SGHTA, CDR2 FQGTGA. Written as DNA, the CDR3 is TGTGCCAGCAGCTTGGTGGCTAGCGCAGATACGCAGTATTTT. It yields the protein CASSLVASADTQYF.

The sample holds a few counts of this clonotype. The chain is built from TRBV5-1 and TRBJ2-7; TRBD2 aligns across 7 bases. The CDR3 runs to 16 residues. Germline CDR1 and CDR2: SGHRS and YFSETQ. With V trimmed by 0 bases and J by 1 base, 7 bases remained unmatched. In DNA, the CDR3 is TGCGCCAGCAGCTTGGTCCCAGGGACTAATTCCTACGAGCAGTACTTC. Its translation is CASSLVPGTNSYEQYF.

This clonotype was recorded many times. The chain couples TRBV5-1 to TRBJ1-1; weak D call: TRBD1 (5 bases). Per the germline V gene, CDR1 is SGHRS and CDR2 is YFSETQ. V lost 2 bases to trimming and J lost 0 bases, with 11 bases between them. This CDR3 spans 15 amino acids. Here the CDR3 reads CASSFRDSMNTEAFF. For the CDR3, the DNA is TGCGCCAGCAGCTTCAGGGATTCCATGAACACTGAAGCTTTCTTT. Together with reference TRBV5-1 and TRBJ1-1, the CDR3 gives the full variable domain: KAGVTQTPRYLIKTRGQQVTLSCSPISGHRSVSWYQQTPGQGLQFLFEYFSETQRNKGNFPGRFSGRQFSNSRSEMNVSTLELGDSALYLCASSFRDSMNTEAFFGQGTRLTVV.

Ten or more counts support this clonotype. V usage is TRBV6-5 and J usage is TRBJ2-2; TRBD1 is a possible D gene (5 bases). Germline CDR1 MNHEY, CDR2 SVGAGI. This CDR3 contains 14 residues. Between the trimmed V and J ends, which lost 2 bases and 6 bases, there was a span of 10 bases. Here the CDR3 reads CASSYLQGAGELFF. The CDR3 coding sequence is TGTGCCAGCAGTTACCTCCAGGGTGCCGGGGAGCTGTTTTTT.

This clonotype came up many times. This sequence joins TRBV20-1 and TRBJ2-7; perhaps TRBD2 as D (6 bases). Trimming cost V 6 bases and J 6 bases, with 21 bases left between them. In germline, CDR1 is DFQATT, CDR2 SNEGSKA (reference sequence). The CDR3 contains 14 residues. The CDR3 DNA is TGCAGTGCACTCACTAGCAGAGCCGTGGGCGAGCAGTACTTC. Translated, it gives CSALTSRAVGEQYF.

The sample holds one count of this clonotype. CDR3 in amino acids: CARDYRGYYEQYF. DNA for the CDR3: TGCGCCCGCGACTACAGGGGCTACTACGAGCAGTACTTC. The genes are TRBV5-1 and TRBJ2-7; 7 positions agree with TRBD1. Germline CDR1 reads SGHRS; CDR2 reads YFSETQ. V lost 10 bases, J lost 3 bases, and 10 bases stayed unmatched. The CDR3 is made up of 13 amino acids.

Of note for this clonotype: A much larger clone differs from this one at a single base, so this may be a read error. Because the CDR3 is missing its conserved closing phenylalanine or tryptophan, this is likely a read error. V is TRBV28 and J is TRBJ2-3; D not resolved. V shed 3 bases and J shed 2 bases, with 12 bases lying between them. In germline, CDR1 is MDHEN, CDR2 SYDVKM. The CDR3 consists of 15 residues. The CDR3 DNA reads as TGTGCCAGCAGTTTGGTTCCTAGAGTCACAGATACGCAGTATTTG. This codes for CASSLVPRVTDTQYL.

The chain combines TRBV12-3 or TRBV12-4 with TRBJ2-3; D is possibly TRBD2 (6 bases). CDR3 length: 15 residues. V lost 5 bases to trimming and J lost 1 base, with 13 bases between them. The CDR3 sequence: CASSPGVGRTDTQYF. For the CDR3, the DNA is TGTGCCAGCAGTCCGGGGGTGGGACGCACAGATACGCAGTATTTT.

This chain links TRBV29-1 with TRBJ1-4; D remains unclear. The CDR3 spans 11 residues. V was clipped by 4 bases and J by 11 bases, with 11 bases between them. The germline gives CDR1 SQVTM, CDR2 ANQGSEA. This CDR3 is CSVVDGEKLFF. CDR3 bases: TGCAGCGTTGTAGATGGGGAGAAACTGTTTTTT.

This clonotype appeared many times. The chain recombines TRBV24-1 with TRBJ2-1, with TRBD2 matching over 13 bases. There are 16 residues in the CDR3. J was trimmed by 8 bases and V by 3 bases; bases with no gene match: 6. Germline CDR1 reads KGHDR; CDR2 reads SFDVKD. CDR3 coding DNA: TGTGCCACCAGTGATCGGACTAGCGGGAGAGGTGATGAGCAGTTCTTC. Translating it yields CATSDRTSGRGDEQFF.

This clonotype was seen many times. The gene calls are TRBV5-1 and TRBJ2-7; TRBD2 matches 11 bases. The J segment lost 0 bases and the V segment lost 4 bases, leaving 12 bases of the junction unmatched. The CDR3 runs 18 residues. Germline CDR1 is SGHRS and CDR2 is YFSETQ. The CDR3 region is CASSDTGTSGPRSYEQYF. The DNA for the CDR3 is TGCGCCAGCAGCGACACCGGGACTAGCGGACCACGCTCCTACGAGCAGTACTTC.

This clonotype was observed at least ten times. The chain has TRBV7-8 and TRBJ2-1; 8 bases line up with TRBD1. Germline CDR1 reads SGHVS; CDR2 reads FQNEAQ. V was pared by 5 bases and J by 8 bases, with 11 bases of the junction left unmatched. This CDR3 has 15 amino acids. The DNA for the CDR3 is TGTGCCAGCAGCGGATCGACAGGGGTTGGGGATGAGCAGTTCTTC. Translation: CASSGSTGVGDEQFF.

This clonotype showed up many times. The chain carries TRBV20-1 and TRBJ2-7; D is unclear. Germline loops: CDR1 DFQATT, CDR2 SNEGSKA (reference sequence). V shed 1 base and J shed 4 bases, with 14 bases lying between them. The CDR3 spans 14 residues. CDR3 region: CSARGLGHGYEQYF. CDR3 sequence (DNA): TGCAGTGCTAGAGGTTTGGGTCACGGGTACGAGCAGTACTTC.

This clonotype showed up many times. The rearrangement uses TRBV7-9 and TRBJ1-1; possible D gene TRBD1, 6 bases. The CDR3 has 14 amino acids. In germline, CDR1 is SEHNR, CDR2 FQNEAQ (reference sequence). V was clipped by 8 bases and J by 1 base, with 14 bases between them. The CDR3 coding sequence is TGTGCCAGCGGCAGGGGTAAAGGGAACACTGAAGCTTTCTTT. Protein product: CASGRGKGNTEAFF.

This clonotype was seen repeatedly, ten times or more. The gene calls are TRBV5-5 and TRBJ2-1; 7 bases map to TRBD2. Germline-derived CDR1 and CDR2 are SGHKS and YYEKEE (reference sequence). Trimming took 0 bases from V and 9 from J; bases not matched to a gene: 9. The CDR3 sequence is 15 residues long. The CDR3 protein is CASSLGSSGRTEQFF. CDR3 sequence (DNA): TGTGCCAGCAGCTTGGGGTCTAGCGGTAGGACTGAGCAGTTCTTC.

The chain recombines TRBV19 with TRBJ1-1, with D possibly matching TRBD1 (5 bases). This CDR3 contains 14 residues. CDR1 and CDR2 from the germline V gene are LNHDA and SQIVND (reference sequence). Trimming removed 7 bases from V and 3 bases from J, with 15 bases in between. CDR3 sequence reads: CASTHRGEYTEAFF. In DNA, the CDR3 is TGTGCCAGTACCCATCGGGGGGAGTACACTGAAGCTTTCTTT.

This clonotype was seen at least ten times. The chain combines TRBV6-5 with TRBJ2-7; possibly TRBD1 for D (5 bases). This CDR3 has 16 residues. Germline lookup yields CDR1 MNHEY and CDR2 SVGAGI. V lost 4 bases to trimming and J lost 3 bases, with 19 bases between them. The chain's CDR3 is CASSSNVRQTNYEQYF. The CDR3 DNA reads TGTGCCAGCAGTTCCAACGTACGACAGACGAACTACGAGCAGTACTTC.